Detailed here is one TCR beta chain. Its cognate antigen is unknown. Germline lookup yields CDR1 SGHTA and CDR2 FQGNSA. Losses at the gene ends were 5 bases for V and 4 bases for J; bases not matched to a gene: 11. This CDR3 has 15 residues. The sample is drawn from a study of T cells in pancreatic ductal adenocarcinoma. The selected patients with pancreatic ductal adenocarcinoma had surgery but no neoadjuvant therapy. Findings and caveats of the study: Tumor and blood clonality did not differ significantly, about 0.11 versus 0.072. The resected cohort was biased toward the minority with early-stage disease. Unique clonotypes were about 8-fold more numerous in blood than in tumor. Enrichment of CD45RO+ effector over naive T cells in tumors may bias clonality.

Some clones are missing from TCRdb's copy, which holds only in-frame ones; the method was immunoSEQ multiplex PCR. The sample has 100,000 or so clones; over 90% are singletons. This TCR was sampled from a human donor with pancreatic ductal adenocarcinoma. This rearrangement joins TRBV7-2 to TRBJ2-7; 7 bases fit TRBD1. Sequencing was carried out using PBMCs. CDR3 in DNA: TGTGCCAGCAGCCCCGAGACAGGGCAAGGGTACGAGCAGTACTTC. Translation gives CASSPETGQGYEQYF.